Below, 28 T cell receptor beta chains from the same sample are listed, as sequenced in a study of T-cell reconstitution after alpha-beta-depleted transplantation in children. Preparation of the TCRbeta library used unique molecular identifiers. MiXCR was run by TCRdb on the PCR reads, yielding one entry per CDR3 protein. There are about 260,000 distinct CDR3 sequences in the sample; around a tenth occur only once, and around 22% lies in the top ten. Sample: peripheral blood, taken 180 days after TCRalphabeta/CD19-depleted stem cell transplant. The receptors stem from a male patient aged 2-15 years who had a stem cell transplant for chronic granulomatous disease, so the T cells may come from the graft donor.

The V and J genes are TRBV19 and TRBJ2-2, with 7 bases lining up with TRBD1. V lost 5 bases to trimming and J lost 7 bases; unmatched junction nucleotides: 10. Germline V lookup: CDR1 LNHDA, CDR2 SQIVND (reference sequence). This CDR3 comprises 15 residues. The CDR3 protein is CASSSRQGGGGELFF. CDR3 DNA sequence: TGTGCCAGTAGTTCGAGACAGGGCGGAGGCGGGGAGCTGTTTTTT.

There are many counts of this clonotype. V and J are TRBV5-4 and TRBJ1-1; no definite D call. V lost 4 bases and J lost 1, with 11 bases in between. Germline-derived CDR1 and CDR2 are SGHNT and YYREEE (reference sequence). There are 14 residues in the CDR3. The CDR3 spells CASSRGAQNTEAFF. CDR3 bases: TGTGCCAGCAGCCGTGGCGCCCAGAACACTGAAGCTTTCTTT. Full variable domain (outside the CDR3, taken from reference TRBV5-4 and TRBJ1-1): ETGVTQSPTHLIKTRGQQVTLRCSSQSGHNTVSWYQQALGQGPQFIFQYYREEENGRGNFPPRFSGLQFPNYSSELNVNALELDDSALYLCASSRGAQNTEAFFGQGTRLTVV.

This clonotype was seen at least ten times. The rearrangement uses TRBV28 and TRBJ2-2; D is uncertain. This CDR3 has 12 residues. Trimming took off 6 bases at V and 9 bases at J, with 11 bases between the two ends. CDR1 is MDHEN, CDR2 SYDVKM, per germline. The CDR3 sequence is CASSRQIRELFF. DNA of the CDR3: TGTGCCAGCAGCAGACAAATCCGGGAGCTGTTTTTT.

Many counts were recorded for this clonotype. The rearrangement uses TRBV6-5 and TRBJ2-7; possibly TRBD1 or TRBD2 for D (5 bases each). V lost 4 bases to trimming and J lost 2 bases, with 12 bases between them. Germline values: CDR1 MNHEY, CDR2 SVGAGI. This CDR3 has 14 residues. CDR3 sequence: CASSSRDGPYEQYF. In nucleotides, the CDR3 is TGTGCCAGCAGTTCCCGGGACGGACCCTACGAGCAGTACTTC.

This clonotype was counted at least ten times. J is TRBJ2-1 and V is TRBV18, with 8 bases that match TRBD2. CDR1 KGHSH and CDR2 LQKENI come from the germline V gene. Losses at the gene ends were 4 bases for V and 8 bases for J; bases not matched to a gene: 4. The CDR3 totals 13 residues. The CDR3 DNA reads TGTGCCAGCTCACAAGCGGGAGATTATGAGCAGTTCTTC. Translating it yields CASSQAGDYEQFF.

In its sample, this clonotype was seen many times. The chain is built from TRBV12-3 or TRBV12-4 and TRBJ2-3, with a tentative D call TRBD2 (5 bases). V dropped 6 bases and J dropped 0 bases, with 16 bases sitting between them. CDR3 length: 16 amino acids. DNA of the CDR3: TGTGCCAGCAGCCTTATTCTAGCAGATAGCACAGATACGCAGTATTTT. This gives the protein CASSLILADSTDTQYF.

This clonotype was seen repeatedly, ten times or more. V usage is TRBV7-3 and J usage is TRBJ2-1, with 10 bases matching TRBD2. V trimming: 7 bases; J trimming: 5 bases; junction bases outside the gene matches: 2. From germline, CDR1 is SGHTA and CDR2 FQGTGA. The CDR3 contains 13 residues. CDR3 in DNA: TGTGCCAGCACTAGCGGGAGAAACAATGAGCAGTTCTTC. It translates to CASTSGRNNEQFF. Filled out from reference TRBV7-3 and TRBJ2-1, the complete variable domain reads GAGVSQTPSNKVTEKGKYVELRCDPISGHTALYWYRQSLGQGPEFLIYFQGTGAADDSGLPNDRFFAVRPEGSVSTLKIQRTERGDSAVYLCASTSGRNNEQFFGPGTRLTVL.

The table lists this clonotype with many counts. The J gene is TRBJ2-5, the V gene TRBV7-9; D unclear. Germline CDR1 is SEHNR and CDR2 is FQNEAQ (reference sequence). The CDR3 extends over 17 amino acids. Trimming took 5 bases from V and 4 from J, leaving 23 bases between them. This chain's CDR3 is CASSPNPPAVIGETQYF. As DNA, the CDR3 is TGTGCCAGCAGCCCCAACCCCCCTGCGGTTATTGGAGAGACCCAGTACTTC.

This clonotype was recorded many times. The rearrangement uses TRBV2 and TRBJ2-5; TRBD1 matches 7 bases. V trimming: 5 bases; J trimming: 5 bases; junction bases outside the gene matches: 8. In germline, CDR1 is SNHLY, CDR2 FYNNEI. This CDR3 comprises 14 residues. CDR3 amino acids: CASSRDRQLETQYF. CDR3 DNA sequence: TGTGCCAGCAGTCGGGACAGACAGCTGGAGACCCAGTACTTC.

This clonotype has ten or more counts. The chain employs TRBV11-2 and TRBJ2-2; 8 positions agree with TRBD2. This CDR3 has 18 amino acids. V gave up 7 bases and J gave up 0 bases; unmatched junction bases: 13. From germline, CDR1 is SGHAT and CDR2 FQNNGV. The CDR3 region is CASTGTRDFPANTGELFF. The CDR3 DNA sequence: TGTGCCAGCACCGGGACTAGAGATTTCCCCGCGAACACCGGGGAGCTGTTTTTT. Supplemented by reference TRBV11-2 and TRBJ2-2, the full variable domain reads EAGVAQSPRYKIIEKRQSVAFWCNPISGHATLYWYQQILGQGPKLLIQFQNNGVVDDSQLPKDRFSAERLKGVDSTLKIQPAKLEDSAVYLCASTGTRDFPANTGELFFGEGSRLTVL.

This clonotype was seen many times. The chain joins TRBV19 to TRBJ2-1, with TRBD2 matching over 11 bases. The CDR3 contains 15 residues. Germline CDR1 is LNHDA and CDR2 is SQIVND (reference sequence). The V gene end was trimmed by 11 bases and the J gene end by 5 bases; junction bases not matched to a gene: 11. The CDR3 DNA reads as TGTGCCGGCATCGTAGCGGGAGGGCCCCACAATGAGCAGTTCTTC. Translating gives CAGIVAGGPHNEQFF.

This clonotype has more than one count but fewer than ten. The rearrangement joins TRBV19 to TRBJ1-1, with D maybe TRBD1 (5 bases). This CDR3 contains 13 residues. From germline, CDR1 is LNHDA and CDR2 SQIVND (reference sequence). The ends were cut back, 7 bases at V and 1 base at J, with 10 bases in the middle. The CDR3, as DNA: TGTGCCAGTACCTTCAGGGAGAACACTGAAGCTTTCTTT. Its protein product is CASTFRENTEAFF.

This clonotype was recorded at least ten times. The chain carries TRBV12-3 or TRBV12-4 and TRBJ2-1; the D is unclear. This CDR3 has 12 amino acids. The ends were cut back, 1 base at V and 9 bases at J, with 7 bases in the middle. CDR3 sequence (DNA): TGTGCCAGCAGTTTAGAGTACGGTGAGCAGTTCTTC. It codes for CASSLEYGEQFF.

As regards this clonotype: A much larger clone differs by one base, so this may be a read error. The CDR3 nucleotides are TGTGCCAGCAGTACGGGGGCGCGCACAGATAAGCAGTATTTT. Translated, it gives CASSTGARTDKQYF. The chain employs TRBV12-3 or TRBV12-4 and TRBJ2-3; D possibly uses TRBD1 or TRBD2 (6 bases each). The CDR3 length is 14 residues.

The chain links TRBV2 to TRBJ2-4; no clear D. The CDR3 spans 14 residues. Trimming pared 6 bases from V and 5 bases from J, leaving 14 bases between. CDR1 SNHLY and CDR2 FYNNEI come from the germline V gene. The CDR3: CASRTTKGQNIQYF. The CDR3 coding sequence is TGTGCCAGCAGGACGACAAAGGGCCAAAACATTCAGTACTTC.

In its sample, this clonotype was seen a few times. The rearrangement joins TRBV29-1 to TRBJ2-2; 7 bases are a match to TRBD2. Trimming at V came to 2 bases and at J to 1 base, leaving 4 bases not matched to a gene. Germline V gives CDR1 SQVTM, CDR2 ANQGSEA. The CDR3 sequence is 15 residues long. The CDR3 loop is CSVEWASGNTGELFF. The CDR3 nucleotides are TGCAGCGTTGAATGGGCTAGCGGGAACACCGGGGAGCTGTTTTTT.

This clonotype was counted ten times or more. The gene calls are TRBV10-3 and TRBJ2-7; 10 bases map to TRBD1. Looked up from germline, CDR1 is ENHRY and CDR2 is SYGVKD. The ends lost 10 bases at V and 2 bases at J; junction bases unmatched: 23. The CDR3 length is 19 residues. CDR3 sequence (DNA): TGTGCCACCCGCGACCCGTGGGGACAGGGGAGTGGTGGGACCTACGAGCAGTACTTC. Protein: CATRDPWGQGSGGTYEQYF.

This clonotype came up many times. The chain recombines TRBV27 with TRBJ2-1; D is undetermined. The ends were cut back, 2 bases at V and 0 bases at J, with 5 bases in the middle. The CDR3 runs to 14 residues. Germline lookup yields CDR1 MNHEY and CDR2 SMNVEV (reference sequence). The CDR3 is CASSLQDSYNEQFF. CDR3 bases: TGTGCCAGCAGTTTACAGGACTCCTACAATGAGCAGTTCTTC.

There are many counts of this clonotype. The rearrangement uses TRBV12-3 or TRBV12-4 and TRBJ2-7, with D maybe TRBD2 (5 bases). V was shortened by 6 bases and J by 3 bases, with 18 bases between the two germline ends. The CDR3 is 15 residues long. CDR3 DNA: TGTGCCAGCAGCAAGATGGCGGGTACGAACTACGAGCAGTACTTC. Translation gives CASSKMAGTNYEQYF.

This clonotype was seen many times. This chain uses TRBV20-1 with TRBJ2-3, with a possible D match to TRBD1 (5 bases). Deletions cut 6 bases from V and 0 bases from J, with 13 bases between. The CDR3 is made up of 14 amino acids. CDR1 and CDR2 from the germline V gene are DFQATT and SNEGSKA (reference sequence). As DNA, the CDR3 is TGCAGTGCCGACAGTGGGGCCAGCACAGATACGCAGTATTTT. It is translated as CSADSGASTDTQYF.

The chain has TRBV19 and TRBJ2-2; 9 bases line up with TRBD1. The CDR3 spans 15 residues. J gave up 3 bases and V 7 bases, and 6 bases lay outside the gene matches. Per germline, CDR1 LNHDA and CDR2 SQIVND (reference sequence). The CDR3 loop is CASKGQGIDTGELFF. The CDR3 DNA reads TGTGCCAGTAAGGGACAGGGAATCGACACCGGGGAGCTGTTTTTT. The whole variable domain, remainder taken from reference TRBV19 and TRBJ2-2, is DGGITQSPKYLFRKEGQNVTLSCEQNLNHDAMYWYRQDPGQGLRLIYYSQIVNDFQKGDIAEGYSVSREKKESFPLTVTSAQKNPTAFYLCASKGQGIDTGELFFGEGSRLTVL.

This clonotype came up many times. The rearrangement links TRBV7-2 to TRBJ2-3; TRBD2 matches at 11 bases. The CDR3 contains 16 residues. Germline CDR1 is SGHTA and CDR2 is FQGNSA. After removal of 2 bases from V and 4 bases from J, the junction contained 5 bases not matched to a gene. The CDR3 bases are TGTGCCAGCAGCTTAAGGCTAGCGGGAGGCCCAGATACGCAGTATTTT. This translates into CASSLRLAGGPDTQYF.

At least ten counts were recorded for this clonotype. The chain is built from TRBV18 and TRBJ2-4, with D perhaps TRBD1 (5 bases). Germline V gives CDR1 KGHSH, CDR2 LQKENI. Trimming removed 1 base from V and 7 bases from J, with 5 bases in between. The CDR3 spans 12 residues. The CDR3 sequence is CASSPQGNIQYF. The CDR3 DNA is TGTGCCAGCTCACCACAGGGGAACATTCAGTACTTC.

This clonotype was detected ten times or more. The chain is built from TRBV20-1 and TRBJ1-2; D is perhaps TRBD1 (6 bases). This CDR3 spans 12 amino acids. V was shortened by 7 bases and J by 3 bases, with 12 bases between the two germline ends. CDR1 is DFQATT and CDR2 is SNEGSKA in the germline V gene (reference sequence). In DNA, the CDR3 is TGCAGTGGAGGGGGGTACGACTATGGCTACACCTTC. Protein: CSGGGYDYGYTF.

This clonotype has a count of ten or more. The chain is built from TRBV5-1 and TRBJ2-3; TRBD1 aligns across 8 bases. The ends lost 2 bases at V and 4 bases at J; junction bases unmatched: 6. CDR1 and CDR2 (germline): SGHRS, YFSETQ. CDR3 size: 15 residues. CDR3 sequence reads: CASSFRQGSPDTQYF. CDR3 DNA sequence: TGCGCCAGCAGCTTTAGACAGGGGAGTCCAGATACGCAGTATTTT.

The V gene is TRBV14, the J gene TRBJ2-3, with D maybe TRBD1 (6 bases). V lost 3 bases to trimming and J lost 7 bases, with 14 bases between them. Germline loops: CDR1 SGHDN, CDR2 FVKESK. The CDR3 spans 14 residues. This CDR3 reads CASSQGQKANTQYF. CDR3 sequence (DNA): TGTGCCAGCAGCCAGGGACAAAAGGCTAATACGCAGTATTTT.

Ten or more counts support this clonotype. V gene TRBV4-2 combines with J gene TRBJ1-1; D might be TRBD1 (5 bases). Germline CDR1 and CDR2: LGHNA and YNFKEQ. The CDR3 has 14 residues. V shed 1 base and J shed 6 bases, with 12 bases lying between them. CDR3 in DNA: TGTGCCAGCAGCCAAGGTGTAGGGGCAGCTGAAGCTTTCTTT. It specifies CASSQGVGAAEAFF.

Only a few counts were recorded for this clonotype. V usage is TRBV2 and J usage is TRBJ2-2; 8 bases fit TRBD2. J was trimmed by 0 bases and V by 4 bases; bases with no gene match: 4. The length of the CDR3 is 16 residues. CDR1 and CDR2 (germline): SNHLY, FYNNEI. This chain's CDR3 is CASSGRAGANTGELFF. For the CDR3, the DNA is TGTGCCAGCAGTGGAAGAGCGGGAGCGAACACCGGGGAGCTGTTTTTT.